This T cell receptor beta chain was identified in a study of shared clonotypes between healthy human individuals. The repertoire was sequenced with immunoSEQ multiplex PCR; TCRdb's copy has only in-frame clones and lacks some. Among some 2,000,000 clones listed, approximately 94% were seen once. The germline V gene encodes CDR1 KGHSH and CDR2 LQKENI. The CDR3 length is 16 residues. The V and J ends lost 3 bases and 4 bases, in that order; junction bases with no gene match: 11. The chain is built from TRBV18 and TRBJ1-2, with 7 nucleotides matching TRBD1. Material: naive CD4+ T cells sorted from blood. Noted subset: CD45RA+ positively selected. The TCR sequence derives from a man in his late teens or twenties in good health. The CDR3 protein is CASSPYLTGETYGYTF. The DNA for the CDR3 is TGTGCCAGCTCACCCTACCTTACAGGGGAAACCTATGGCTACACCTTC.